This TCR beta chain appears in the sequencing data of a study of vaccination and CD4 T cells after COVID-19. Broader study findings: Convalescent patients' median share of reactive clones seen only post-vaccination was about 87%.

This clonotype was observed a handful of times. Its antigen is not identified. This CDR3 region has 14 residues. CDR1 and CDR2 from the germline V gene are SGHVS and FQNEAQ. The ends were cut back, 3 bases at V and 2 bases at J, with 7 bases in the middle. Sequenced with the Oncomine TCR Beta short-read assay was DNA taken from cultured CD4+ T cells. Via MiXCR, TCRdb re-called the PCR reads, giving one row per CDR3 protein. The sample has about 14,000 distinct CDR3 sequences; roughly 57% are singletons. Noted treatment: roughly 10-day PBMC culture with coronavirus spike peptide pools or control peptides (ViraFEST assay). ViraFEST sequenced TCRs after peptide-pool expansion of antigen-specific T cells.

The sequence was collected from a human donor who had recovered from COVID-19. The chain uses TRBV7-8 and TRBJ2-2; possible D gene TRBD1, 5 bases. The sequenced sample was CD4+ T cells from blood, cultured in vitro. The CDR3: CASSFDRNTGELFF. CDR3 sequence (DNA): TGTGCCAGCAGCTTCGACAGAAACACCGGGGAGCTGTTTTTT.